The T cell receptor beta chain described here comes from a study of radiotherapy plus CTLA-4 blockade in lung cancer. The ends lost 1 base at V and 8 bases at J; junction bases unmatched: 2. This CDR3 has 13 amino acids. Per germline, CDR1 LNHDA and CDR2 SQIVND (reference sequence). Sequencing used immunoSEQ multiplex PCR; TCRdb keeps in-frame clones, though not all of them. The data show tens of thousands of clones, with around 86% seen just once and approximately 16% held by the top ten. Material: peripheral blood, obtained from a patient treated with radiotherapy plus ipilimumab. The chain uses TRBV19 and TRBJ2-1; 7 bases match TRBD2. This sequence was found in a human donor with non-small cell lung cancer that progressed on radiotherapy plus ipilimumab. CDR3 sequence: CASSIGEGDEQFF. The CDR3 DNA sequence: TGTGCCAGTAGTATAGGGGAGGGAGATGAGCAGTTCTTC. The entire variable domain, with the rest obtained from reference TRBV19 and TRBJ2-1, is as follows: DGGITQSPKYLFRKEGQNVTLSCEQNLNHDAMYWYRQDPGQGLRLIYYSQIVNDFQKGDIAEGYSVSREKKESFPLTVTSAQKNPTAFYLCASSIGEGDEQFFGPGTRLTVL.